The 13 T cell receptor beta chains in this list originate from one sample, sequenced in a study of blood T cell repertoires in COVID-19. Some clones are missing from TCRdb's copy, which holds only in-frame ones; the method was immunoSEQ multiplex PCR. In the table there are approximately 140,000 clones, around four fifths of which are singletons. Sequencing was done on a sample of peripheral blood. The receptors were sampled from a woman aged 40 to 55 with active or convalescent COVID-19.

Many counts were recorded for this clone. V is TRBV5-4 and J is TRBJ1-2; 8 bases map to TRBD1. There are 13 residues in the CDR3. J was trimmed by 6 bases and V by 1 base; bases with no gene match: 2. CDR1 and CDR2 (germline): SGHNT, YYREEE (reference sequence). This CDR3 reads CASSLYRGNGYTF. The CDR3 DNA reads as TGTGCCAGCAGCTTGTACAGGGGGAATGGCTACACCTTC.

The V and J genes are TRBV3-1 (or the pseudogene TRBV3-2) and TRBJ2-5; 10 positions match TRBD2. The CDR3 contains 16 residues. Germline V CDR1 and CDR2: LGHDT, YNNKEL (reference sequence). Trimming removed 4 bases from V and 6 bases from J; junction bases left unmatched: 11. The CDR3 is CASSRGGASGRKTQYF. The DNA for the CDR3 is TGTGCCAGCAGCCGGGGCGGGGCTAGCGGGAGAAAGACCCAGTACTTC.

The rearrangement uses TRBV6-5 and TRBJ1-1; 7 positions agree with TRBD1. V lost 4 bases, J lost 4 bases, and 6 bases stayed unmatched. CDR1 and CDR2 (germline): MNHEY, SVGAGI. The CDR3 loop spans 14 amino acids. CDR3 amino acids: CASSSLRQGTEAFF. The CDR3 nucleotides read TGTGCCAGCAGTTCCCTCCGACAGGGCACTGAAGCTTTCTTT.

This clone was detected once. The rearrangement links TRBV27 to TRBJ2-5; a possible D gene is TRBD2 (8 bases). The CDR3 loop spans 16 amino acids. V was pared by 8 bases and J by 2 bases, with 21 bases between. Germline V gene lookup returns CDR1 MNHEY and CDR2 SMNVEV (reference sequence). This CDR3 reads CASRKGAGGWQETQYF. The CDR3 DNA is TGTGCCAGCCGGAAGGGGGCGGGAGGTTGGCAAGAGACCCAGTACTTC.

V gene TRBV3-1 (or the pseudogene TRBV3-2) combines with J gene TRBJ2-5; 14 nucleotides align to TRBD2. With 3 bases clipped from V and 3 bases from J, the junction kept 3 bases outside the gene matches. The CDR3 is 16 amino acids. From germline, CDR1 is LGHDT and CDR2 YNNKEL (reference sequence). The CDR3 is CASSQGLAGAKETQYF. For the CDR3, the DNA is TGTGCCAGCAGCCAGGGACTAGCGGGGGCCAAAGAGACCCAGTACTTC.

The chain combines TRBV4-1 with TRBJ2-6; 7 bases agree with TRBD1. CDR1 and CDR2 from the germline V gene are MGHRA and YSYEKL. This CDR3 region has 21 residues. The ends lost 0 bases at V and 2 bases at J; junction bases unmatched: 16. The CDR3 DNA follows: TGCGCCAGCAGCCAAGATCTACCCTACAGGGGAACAAAAGCTGGGGCCAACGTCCTGACTTTC. Its protein is CASSQDLPYRGTKAGANVLTF.

The chain recombines TRBV6-6 with TRBJ2-7; D is unresolved. This CDR3 contains 13 residues. Germline assignment: CDR1 MNHNY and CDR2 SVGAGI (reference sequence). Trimming stripped 4 bases from V and 4 bases from J, with 11 bases between. DNA for the CDR3: TGTGCCAGCAGTTTCGCCAGTTCATACGAGCAGTACTTC. Its translation is CASSFASSYEQYF.

The chain uses TRBV5-1 and TRBJ2-5; perhaps TRBD1 as D (6 bases). V was pared by 1 base and J by 1 base, with 14 bases between. The CDR3 spans 16 residues. CDR1 is SGHRS and CDR2 is YFSETQ in the germline V gene. CDR3 nucleotides: TGCGCCAGCAGCTTGTGGTATGGACAGCGCCAAGAGACCCAGTACTTC. Translating it yields CASSLWYGQRQETQYF.

The chain combines TRBV7-2 with TRBJ2-7, with 10 bases fitting TRBD2. The germline V gene has CDR1 SGHTA and CDR2 FQGNSA. The CDR3 has 18 amino acids. V trimming: 1 base; J trimming: 4 bases; junction bases outside the gene matches: 13. CDR3 nucleotide sequence: TGTGCCAGCAGCTTAGAGGCGCAGCGTCCGACTAGCGGGTACGAGCAGTACTTC. Its translation: CASSLEAQRPTSGYEQYF.

This chain joins TRBV6-6 and TRBJ1-1; 9 bases are shared with TRBD1. The CDR3 sequence is 14 residues long. V shed 5 bases and J 4 bases; nucleotides not matched to a gene: 5. CDR1 MNHNY and CDR2 SVGAGI come from the germline V gene (reference sequence). CDR3 in amino acids: CASSLEQGATEAFF. In DNA, the CDR3 is TGTGCCAGCAGTCTCGAACAGGGGGCCACTGAAGCTTTCTTT.

This chain links TRBV24-1 with TRBJ1-2; TRBD1 aligns across 11 bases. CDR3 size: 14 residues. The V gene's germline CDR1 is KGHDR and CDR2 SFDVKD. V dropped 5 bases and J dropped 8; count of bases not matched to a gene: 6. In DNA, the CDR3 is TGTGCCACCAGTGCGGACAGGGGGCTACAGGGCTACACCTTC. The encoded protein is CATSADRGLQGYTF.

The J gene is TRBJ2-3, the V gene TRBV9; D unclear. V was clipped by 0 bases and J by 2 bases, with 7 bases between them. This CDR3 spans 14 amino acids. CDR1 and CDR2 (germline): SGDLS, YYNGEE. CDR3 sequence reads: CASSVDFITDTQYF. The CDR3 DNA follows: TGTGCCAGCAGCGTAGATTTCATCACAGATACGCAGTATTTT.

The chain couples TRBV28 to TRBJ1-1; the match to TRBD1 covers 9 bases. Germline assignment: CDR1 MDHEN and CDR2 SYDVKM. The V gene end was trimmed by 8 bases and the J gene end by 5 bases; junction bases not matched to a gene: 6. This CDR3 comprises 13 residues. CDR3 coding DNA: TGTGCCAGCCGAATACAGGGGGCTACTGAAGCTTTCTTT. Encoded protein: CASRIQGATEAFF.